The 19 T cell receptor beta chains in this list originate from one sample, sequenced in a study of T cell repertoires in cytomegalovirus infection. TCRdb passed the reads through MiXCR, listing each CDR3 protein once. This sample has 71,000 or so distinct CDR3 sequences; roughly 22% occur once, and the top ten carry about 66%. Which antigens these TCRs recognize remains unknown. The sample consisted of CD8+ T cells from cultured PBMCs, taken from culture after CMV antigen stimulation. The receptors were gathered from a human donor in good health (CMV status not recorded). Some clones in this sample may be carry-over from other donors' samples.

Only a few counts were recorded for this clonotype. The chain recombines TRBV12-3 or TRBV12-4 with TRBJ1-1; possibly TRBD1 for D (5 bases). V lost 3 bases to trimming and J lost 0 bases, with 11 bases between them. This CDR3 has 15 residues. The chain's CDR3 is CASSLTTGLNTEAFF. CDR3 nucleotides: TGTGCCAGCAGTTTGACCACAGGCTTGAACACTGAAGCTTTCTTT.

The chain combines TRBV14 with TRBJ1-2; D remains ambiguous. CDR3 length: 15 residues. Trimming pared 0 bases from V and 2 bases from J, leaving 10 bases between. Germline V lookup: CDR1 SGHDN, CDR2 FVKESK. In nucleotides, the CDR3 is TGTGCCAGCAGCCAAGATCTATGGGAAAACTATGGCTACACCTTC. Protein sequence: CASSQDLWENYGYTF. Combining the CDR3 with reference TRBV14 and TRBJ1-2 gives the whole variable domain EAGVTQFPSHSVIEKGQTVTLRCDPISGHDNLYWYRRVMGKEIKFLLHFVKESKQDESGMPNNRFLAERTGGTYSTLKVQPAELEDSGVYFCASSQDLWENYGYTFGSGTRLTVV.

There are a few counts of this clonotype. V gene TRBV12-3 or TRBV12-4 combines with J gene TRBJ2-5, with D tentatively TRBD1 (6 bases). V lost 6 bases, J lost 1 base, and 15 bases lay in between. The CDR3 contains 15 residues. Here the CDR3 reads CASRSPTGRQETQYF. The CDR3 coding sequence is TGTGCCAGCAGGTCGCCCACAGGGCGCCAAGAGACCCAGTACTTC.

The V call is TRBV10-2, the J call TRBJ1-2; D not certain. This CDR3 spans 15 amino acids. V lost 2 bases and J 2 bases, leaving 12 bases between the germline ends. Germline V gene sequence: CDR1 WSHSY, CDR2 SAAADI. CDR3 nucleotide sequence: TGCGCCAGCAGTGAGAACCTCGGGAAAAACTATGGCTACACCTTC. Amino acid sequence: CASSENLGKNYGYTF.

This clonotype was detected a few times. V is TRBV7-9 and J is TRBJ2-7; 9 bases agree with TRBD1. CDR1 and CDR2 from the germline V gene are SEHNR and FQNEAQ (reference sequence). V lost 5 bases to trimming and J lost 3 bases; unmatched junction nucleotides: 17. The CDR3 sequence is 18 residues long. CDR3 region: CASSQSGDVWGQGYEQYF. CDR3 nucleotides: TGTGCCAGCAGCCAATCGGGGGATGTATGGGGACAGGGCTACGAGCAGTACTTC.

The table lists this clonotype with a count of one. The chain uses TRBV13 and TRBJ1-5, with no clear D. Germline CDR1 is PRHDT and CDR2 is FYEKMQ (reference sequence). Between the trimmed V and J ends, which lost 6 bases and 5 bases, there was a span of 20 bases. The length of the CDR3 is 16 residues. As DNA, the CDR3 is TGTGCCAGCAGTTCTAATCGAGAGGGAAGCGATCAGCCCCAGCATTTT. Its translation: CASSSNREGSDQPQHF.

The rearrangement joins TRBV5-6 to TRBJ2-5; maybe TRBD1 (5 bases). This CDR3 is built from 15 residues. The germline V gene has CDR1 SGHDT and CDR2 YYEEEE. V was pared by 2 bases and J by 2 bases, with 13 bases between. CDR3 sequence reads: CASSFEQDPQETQYF. The CDR3 bases are TGTGCCAGCAGCTTTGAACAGGACCCTCAAGAGACCCAGTACTTC.

V is TRBV7-4 and J is TRBJ1-1; 7 positions match TRBD1. The ends lost 5 bases at V and 3 bases at J; junction bases unmatched: 12. CDR3 length: 16 amino acids. Germline CDR1 is SGHVT and CDR2 is SQSDAQ. CDR3 bases: TGTGCCAGCAGCCCCCTTCCAGGGGGGCTCGACACTGAAGCTTTCTTT. Translating gives CASSPLPGGLDTEAFF.

This clonotype was seen only once. The chain joins TRBV6-5 to TRBJ2-1; a possible D gene is TRBD1 (5 bases). V was pared by 6 bases and J by 0 bases, with 15 bases between. The CDR3 length is 16 residues. The germline gives CDR1 MNHEY, CDR2 SVGAGI. The CDR3 is CASSTRQSSSYNEQFF. In nucleotides, the CDR3 is TGTGCCAGCAGCACCAGACAGTCCAGCTCCTACAATGAGCAGTTCTTC.

This chain uses TRBV7-2 with TRBJ1-5; D is perhaps TRBD1 (5 bases). CDR3 length equals 13 residues. In germline, CDR1 is SGHTA, CDR2 FQGNSA. Trimming took 2 bases from V and 6 from J, leaving 8 bases between them. CDR3 nucleotides: TGTGCCAGCAGCTTATCCGGGGCTCAGCCCCAGCATTTT. It specifies CASSLSGAQPQHF.

This chain joins TRBV15 and TRBJ2-3; 10 bases are shared with TRBD1. Germline trimming cut 4 bases from V and 4 bases from J; bases unmatched to any gene: 8. In germline, CDR1 is LNHNV, CDR2 YYDKDF (reference sequence). The CDR3 sequence is 16 residues long. The DNA for the CDR3 is TGTGCCACCAGCATCGAGGGGACAGGGGTAGCAGATACGCAGTATTTT. Translating gives CATSIEGTGVADTQYF. Full variable domain (rest looked up from reference TRBV15 and TRBJ2-3): DAMVIQNPRYQVTQFGKPVTLSCSQTLNHNVMYWYQQKSSQAPKLLFHYYDKDFNNEADTPDNFQSRRPNTSFCFLDIRSPGLGDTAMYLCATSIEGTGVADTQYFGPGTRLTVL.

This clonotype was observed a few times. The V call is TRBV29-1, the J call TRBJ1-1, with D tentatively TRBD1 (5 bases). CDR1 and CDR2 (germline): SQVTM, ANQGSEA. The CDR3 sequence is 12 residues long. Here the CDR3 reads CRLKRGRTEAFF. The CDR3 DNA is TGCAGACTAAAGCGGGGACGAACTGAAGCTTTCTTT.

In this sample, this clonotype turned up a few times. The V and J genes are TRBV7-8 and TRBJ2-1, with D unclear. The ends were cut back, 5 bases at V and 0 bases at J, with 14 bases in the middle. This CDR3 is built from 16 residues. Germline V gene data show CDR1 as SGHVS and CDR2 as FQNEAQ. This chain's CDR3 is CASSNLGRVSYNEQFF. The CDR3, as DNA: TGTGCCAGCAGCAACCTCGGACGTGTCTCCTACAATGAGCAGTTCTTC.

The V call is TRBV7-2, the J call TRBJ1-2, with D maybe TRBD1 (5 bases). CDR1 is SGHTA, CDR2 FQGNSA, per germline. Between the trimmed V and J ends, which lost 5 bases and 0 bases, there was a span of 19 bases. There are 17 residues in the CDR3. The CDR3 loop reads CASSPAPGPLPNYGYTF. The CDR3 coding sequence is TGTGCCAGCAGCCCCGCCCCGGGGCCTCTACCTAACTATGGCTACACCTTC.

This clonotype was observed a few times. V and J are TRBV28 and TRBJ1-1; unclear D gene. The CDR3 has 15 residues. Trimming cost V 2 bases and J 0 bases, with 10 bases left between them. CDR1 is MDHEN, CDR2 SYDVKM, per germline. The CDR3 spells CASSLERTLNTEAFF. CDR3 nucleotide sequence: TGTGCCAGCAGTTTAGAACGGACCCTGAACACTGAAGCTTTCTTT.

The chain links TRBV7-8 to TRBJ1-5, with D hard to call. The germline V gene encodes CDR1 SGHVS and CDR2 FQNEAQ. The CDR3 sequence is 15 residues long. V was cut by 0 bases and J by 2 bases, with 8 bases left in between. CDR3: CASSLAQWGNQPQHF. The DNA for the CDR3 is TGTGCCAGCAGCTTAGCGCAATGGGGCAATCAGCCCCAGCATTTT. Based on the CDR3 plus reference TRBV7-8 and TRBJ1-5, the full variable domain is GAGVSQSPRYKVAKRGQDVALRCDPISGHVSLFWYQQALGQGPEFLTYFQNEAQLDKSGLPSDRFFAERPEGSVSTLKIQRTQQEDSAVYLCASSLAQWGNQPQHFGDGTRLSIL.

The genes are TRBV6-5 and TRBJ2-1; the match to TRBD2 covers 8 bases. Germline V gene lookup returns CDR1 MNHEY and CDR2 SVGAGI. V lost 2 bases, J lost 3 bases, and 3 bases stayed unmatched. The CDR3 sequence is 15 residues long. CDR3 amino acids: CASSYRGGGYNEQFF. CDR3 coding DNA: TGTGCCAGCAGTTACCGGGGGGGAGGCTACAATGAGCAGTTCTTC.

Only a few counts were recorded for this clonotype. V is TRBV5-4 and J is TRBJ2-5, with D possibly TRBD2 on 7 matching bases. Trimming removed 0 bases at V and 5 bases at J, with 11 bases between. The CDR3 runs to 14 residues. Per the germline V gene, CDR1 is SGHNT and CDR2 is YYREEE (reference sequence). This CDR3 is CASSLDAGAETQYF. For the CDR3, the DNA is TGTGCCAGCAGCTTGGATGCGGGGGCCGAGACCCAGTACTTC.

This rearrangement joins TRBV5-6 to TRBJ2-1, with D perhaps TRBD2 (6 bases). The ends were cut back, 5 bases at V and 5 bases at J, with 11 bases in the middle. The CDR3 extends over 13 amino acids. Germline V CDR1 and CDR2: SGHDT, YYEEEE. The CDR3 protein is CASSVGLNNEQFF. The DNA of the CDR3 is TGTGCCAGCAGTGTGGGACTCAACAATGAGCAGTTCTTC. The full variable domain, rest sourced from reference TRBV5-6 and TRBJ2-1, is DAGVTQSPTHLIKTRGQQVTLRCSPKSGHDTVSWYQQALGQGPQFIFQYYEEEERQRGNFPDRFSGHQFPNYSSELNVNALLLGDSALYLCASSVGLNNEQFFGPGTRLTVL.